Below, 28 T cell receptor beta chains from the same sample are listed, as sequenced in a study of T cell repertoires in cytomegalovirus infection. Which antigens these TCRs recognize remains unknown. TCRdb reprocessed the reads via MiXCR and lists one record per CDR3 protein. The sample includes roughly 49,000 distinct CDR3 sequences, 20% of them seen just once. Sequencing was performed on PBMCs, sequenced either directly or after in vitro stimulation (not recorded which). These TCRs come from a human donor in good health (CMV status not recorded). Some clones in this sample may be carry-over from other donors' samples.

This clonotype turned up a few times. The chain joins TRBV18 to TRBJ1-4; no clear D gene. CDR3 length: 13 amino acids. Germline CDR1 reads KGHSH; CDR2 reads LQKENI. The ends were cut back, 4 bases at V and 4 bases at J, with 7 bases in the middle. CDR3 DNA: TGTGCCAGCTCACTTGGGAGTAATGAAAAACTGTTTTTT. Translated: CASSLGSNEKLFF. Variable domain in full (rest from reference TRBV18 and TRBJ1-4): NAGVMQNPRHLVRRRGQEARLRCSPMKGHSHVYWYRQLPEEGLKFMVYLQKENIIDESGMPKERFSAEFPKEGPSILRIQQVVRGDSAAYFCASSLGSNEKLFFGSGTQLSVL.

The chain is built from TRBV28 and TRBJ1-2, with 7 bases aligning to TRBD1. With 6 bases clipped from V and 5 bases from J, the junction kept 9 bases outside the gene matches. The CDR3 covers 14 residues. Germline V lookup: CDR1 MDHEN, CDR2 SYDVKM. The CDR3: CASSYDRAGYGYTF. The CDR3 region has the DNA TGTGCCAGCAGCTATGACAGGGCCGGATATGGCTACACCTTC.

This clonotype was counted between two and nine times. The chain has TRBV2 and TRBJ2-1, with TRBD2 matching 10 bases. In germline, CDR1 is SNHLY, CDR2 FYNNEI. V lost 5 bases, J lost 3 bases, and 7 bases stayed unmatched. The CDR3 runs to 16 residues. Here the CDR3 DNA reads TGTGCCAGCAGTAAACTAGCGGGGAATTTCTACAATGAGCAGTTCTTC. The encoded protein is CASSKLAGNFYNEQFF.

J is TRBJ2-3 and V is TRBV10-2; TRBD2 matches 10 bases. CDR3 length: 14 residues. The ends lost 6 bases at V and 2 bases at J; junction bases unmatched: 2. Germline V gives CDR1 WSHSY, CDR2 SAAADI. The CDR3 DNA reads as TGCGCCAGCAGAGGACTAGCGGTCACAGATACGCAGTATTTT. It encodes CASRGLAVTDTQYF.

This clonotype has more than one count but fewer than ten. The CDR3 protein is CASQPGWASGTYEQYF. CDR3 DNA: TGTGCCAGCCAGCCGGGGTGGGCTAGCGGAACCTACGAGCAGTACTTC. The rearrangement joins TRBV12-3 or TRBV12-4 to TRBJ2-7, with 7 bases fitting TRBD2. The ends lost 8 bases at V and 2 bases at J; junction bases unmatched: 15. The CDR3 is 16 residues long.

This clonotype was counted at least ten times. CDR3 DNA: TGTGCCAGCAGCTTACGTTCGGCCTACACTGAAGCTTTCTTT. Translating gives CASSLRSAYTEAFF. V gene TRBV7-8 combines with J gene TRBJ1-1; no firm D call. CDR3 length: 14 residues. V was pared by 2 bases and J by 3 bases, with 10 bases between. From germline, CDR1 is SGHVS and CDR2 FQNEAQ.

Comments on this clonotype: A much larger clone lies a single base off, so this may be a read error. V and J are TRBV7-4 and TRBJ2-3; perhaps D is TRBD1 or TRBD2 (6 bases each). The CDR3 has 15 amino acids. Germline V lookup: CDR1 SGHVT, CDR2 SQSDAQ. In nucleotides, the CDR3 is TGTGCCAGCAGCTTAGCGGGGGGCACCACAGATACGCAGGATTTT. It codes for CASSLAGGTTDTQDF.

The rearrangement uses TRBV12-3 or TRBV12-4 and TRBJ2-3, with TRBD2 matching over 8 bases. The CDR3 totals 15 residues. V trimming: 3 bases; J trimming: 5 bases; junction bases outside the gene matches: 7. The CDR3 sequence is CASSLAGLAVDTQYF. The CDR3 coding sequence is TGTGCCAGCAGTTTGGCCGGACTAGCTGTAGATACGCAGTATTTT.

The genes are TRBV7-2 and TRBJ2-1, with TRBD1 matching 9 bases. Germline-derived CDR1 and CDR2 are SGHTA and FQGNSA. CDR3 length: 14 amino acids. V lost 2 bases and J lost 6; bases outside the gene matches: 2. The CDR3 nucleotides read TGTGCCAGCAGCTTACAGACAGGGGGCAATGAGCAGTTCTTC. Protein: CASSLQTGGNEQFF.

This clonotype was seen a few times. The chain couples TRBV7-9 to TRBJ2-5; 7 bases align to TRBD1. In germline, CDR1 is SEHNR, CDR2 FQNEAQ (reference sequence). Trimming took 5 bases from V and 3 from J; bases not matched to a gene: 6. The CDR3 length is 14 residues. Here the CDR3 reads CASSLRQGKETQYF. CDR3 coding DNA: TGTGCCAGCAGCCTCCGACAGGGCAAAGAGACCCAGTACTTC.

This clonotype was seen more than once but under ten times. The V call is TRBV10-3, the J call TRBJ2-1, with 8 bases that match TRBD2. The germline gives CDR1 ENHRY, CDR2 SYGVKD. The trim removed 9 bases at V and 9 bases at J, leaving 16 bases unmatched. The CDR3 contains 15 residues. The CDR3 DNA reads TGTGCCATGCAGAGTAACCTAGCGGGTAAGGGTGAGCAGTTCTTC. Protein sequence: CAMQSNLAGKGEQFF.

This clonotype was recorded a few times. V usage is TRBV28 and J usage is TRBJ1-1; D might be TRBD1 (5 bases). V dropped 3 bases and J dropped 1 base, with 15 bases sitting between them. Germline CDR1 and CDR2: MDHEN and SYDVKM. The CDR3 spans 16 residues. The CDR3 here is CASSFGWGEKNTEAFF. As DNA, the CDR3 is TGTGCCAGCAGTTTCGGGTGGGGGGAGAAGAACACTGAAGCTTTCTTT.

This clonotype was seen just once. The chain uses TRBV28 and TRBJ1-5; possible D gene TRBD1, 6 bases. Trimming pared 5 bases from V and 5 bases from J, leaving 16 bases between. The CDR3 covers 15 residues. From germline, CDR1 is MDHEN and CDR2 SYDVKM. DNA for the CDR3: TGTGCCAGCAGTAGGGCGGACAGCGAATATCAGCCCCAGCATTTT. This gives the protein CASSRADSEYQPQHF. The variable domain in full, with the rest retrieved from reference TRBV28 and TRBJ1-5, is DVKVTQSSRYLVKRTGEKVFLECVQDMDHENMFWYRQDPGLGLRLIYFSYDVKMKEKGDIPEGYSVSREKKERFSLILESASTNQTSMYLCASSRADSEYQPQHFGDGTRLSIL.

The chain carries TRBV4-3 and TRBJ1-4; a possible D gene is TRBD1 (6 bases). The germline V and J ends were trimmed by 0 bases and 0 bases, with 14 bases remaining between them. CDR1 is LGHNA, CDR2 YSLEER, per germline. The CDR3 consists of 18 residues. CDR3 bases: TGCGCCAGCAGCCAAGAGGGGACATACACCGCAACTAATGAAAAACTGTTTTTT. Protein product: CASSQEGTYTATNEKLFF.

V is TRBV19 and J is TRBJ1-3, with D possibly matching TRBD1 (5 bases). In germline, CDR1 is LNHDA, CDR2 SQIVND (reference sequence). CDR3 length: 14 residues. V was clipped by 8 bases and J by 4 bases, with 15 bases between them. The CDR3 sequence is CASYRGAVGNTIYF. The DNA of the CDR3 is TGTGCCAGTTACCGCGGGGCAGTCGGAAACACCATATATTTT. Full variable domain (missing parts from reference TRBV19 and TRBJ1-3): DGGITQSPKYLFRKEGQNVTLSCEQNLNHDAMYWYRQDPGQGLRLIYYSQIVNDFQKGDIAEGYSVSREKKESFPLTVTSAQKNPTAFYLCASYRGAVGNTIYFGEGSWLTVV.

The rearrangement links TRBV15 to TRBJ2-5, with D possibly TRBD2 on 6 matching bases. The V and J ends lost 3 bases and 1 base respectively, with 9 bases between them. This CDR3 is built from 14 residues. Germline V gives CDR1 LNHNV, CDR2 YYDKDF (reference sequence). The CDR3 here is CATSREGIQETQYF. CDR3 sequence (DNA): TGTGCCACCAGCAGGGAGGGGATCCAAGAGACCCAGTACTTC.

This chain uses TRBV2 with TRBJ2-3, with 9 bases identical to TRBD1. The V segment lost 4 bases and the J segment 4 bases; nucleotides outside the gene matches: 0. The CDR3 totals 13 residues. Germline CDR1 SNHLY, CDR2 FYNNEI. CDR3 sequence: CASSGQGADTQYF. The DNA of the CDR3 is TGTGCCAGCAGTGGACAGGGGGCAGATACGCAGTATTTT.

The chain joins TRBV23-1 to TRBJ2-2, with unresolved D. TRBV23-1 is given ORF status, its function remaining uncertain. This CDR3 region has 13 residues. Trimming removed 8 bases from V and 7 bases from J, with 14 bases in between. CDR3 bases: TGCGCCAGCCCCCCCGTACGCAACGGGGAGCTGTTTTTT. Amino acids: CASPPVRNGELFF.

This rearrangement joins TRBV5-6 to TRBJ1-2; no definite D call. This CDR3 is built from 14 residues. V was clipped by 2 bases and J by 3 bases, with 11 bases between them. Germline CDR1 and CDR2: SGHDT and YYEEEE. CDR3 loop: CASSLVGFDYGYTF. CDR3 coding DNA: TGTGCCAGCAGCTTAGTGGGATTTGACTATGGCTACACCTTC.

This clonotype was counted many times. The rearrangement links TRBV2 to TRBJ1-1, with 10 bases fitting TRBD1. Germline V gene lookup returns CDR1 SNHLY and CDR2 FYNNEI. The CDR3 runs 14 residues. J lost 1 base, V lost 6 bases, and 2 bases had no gene match. The CDR3 DNA reads TGTGCCAGCAGCCGACAGGGGGCGAACACTGAAGCTTTCTTT. Translating gives CASSRQGANTEAFF. Full variable domain (remainder filled in from reference TRBV2 and TRBJ1-1): EPEVTQTPSHQVTQMGQEVILRCVPISNHLYFYWYRQILGQKVEFLVSFYNNEISEKSEIFDDQFSVERPDGSNFTLKIRSTKLEDSAMYFCASSRQGANTEAFFGQGTRLTVV.

The V call is TRBV10-2, the J call TRBJ2-1; D is possibly TRBD1 or TRBD2 (5 bases each). V was cut by 10 bases and J by 8 bases, with 18 bases left in between. The CDR3 is 13 amino acids. Germline values: CDR1 WSHSY, CDR2 SAAADI. This CDR3 is CATLEGSSYEQFF. CDR3 nucleotides: TGCGCCACCTTAGAGGGGAGTTCCTATGAGCAGTTCTTC.

The sample holds a few counts of this clonotype. The chain employs TRBV7-9 and TRBJ1-4; 7 nucleotides agree with TRBD1. V dropped 7 bases and J dropped 7; count of bases not matched to a gene: 15. CDR1 is SEHNR and CDR2 is FQNEAQ in the germline V gene (reference sequence). The CDR3 is 16 amino acids. The CDR3 reads CASTPGGTGIGEKLFF. CDR3 nucleotides: TGTGCCAGCACCCCAGGGGGGACGGGGATCGGTGAAAAACTGTTTTTT. Full variable domain (missing parts from reference TRBV7-9 and TRBJ1-4): DTGVSQNPRHKITKRGQNVTFRCDPISEHNRLYWYRQTLGQGPEFLTYFQNEAQLEKSRLLSDRFSAERPKGSFSTLEIQRTEQGDSAMYLCASTPGGTGIGEKLFFGSGTQLSVL.

The chain links TRBV4-3 to TRBJ1-2, with TRBD1 matching over 7 bases. Germline values: CDR1 LGHNA, CDR2 YSLEER. The CDR3 sequence is 15 residues long. Unmatched junction bases numbered 9, after V lost 0 bases and J lost 8 bases. In DNA, the CDR3 is TGCGCCAGCAGCCAAGATCATCGACAGGGAGGAGGCTACACCTTC. It codes for CASSQDHRQGGGYTF.

The CDR3 sequence: CASSLLEGETQYF. CDR3 nucleotide sequence: TGTGCCAGCAGCCTACTCGAGGGAGAGACCCAGTACTTC. The chain carries TRBV12-3 or TRBV12-4 and TRBJ2-5, with a weak D call TRBD2 (5 bases). The V end was cut by 6 bases, the J end by 4 bases, with 12 bases between. The CDR3 loop spans 13 amino acids.

Only a few counts were recorded for this clonotype. V usage is TRBV11-2 and J usage is TRBJ1-1, with D possibly TRBD1 on 6 matching bases. The CDR3 sequence is 16 residues long. Germline V gene lookup returns CDR1 SGHAT and CDR2 FQNNGV. V lost 2 bases to trimming and J lost 0 bases, with 13 bases between them. The CDR3 nucleotides read TGTGCCAGCAGCTTATGGGCAGGGGACATGAACACTGAAGCTTTCTTT. Its translation: CASSLWAGDMNTEAFF.

This clonotype was detected many times. The chain is built from TRBV5-1 and TRBJ2-7; 7 positions agree with TRBD1. Germline CDR1 SGHRS, CDR2 YFSETQ. The length of the CDR3 is 15 residues. The trim removed 0 bases at V and 7 bases at J, leaving 10 bases unmatched. Here the CDR3 DNA reads TGCGCCAGCAGCTTGGGGCCCGGGACAGAGGAAGAGCAGTACTTC. Protein product: CASSLGPGTEEEQYF.

This rearrangement joins TRBV2 to TRBJ1-2; TRBD1 aligns across 8 bases. There are 15 residues in the CDR3. Looked up from germline, CDR1 is SNHLY and CDR2 is FYNNEI. J lost 3 bases, V lost 6 bases, and 9 bases had no gene match. In DNA, the CDR3 is TGTGCCAGCAGGGAACCAGGGGGCCCTTACTATGGCTACACCTTC. Translated: CASREPGGPYYGYTF.

The rearrangement uses TRBV5-1 and TRBJ2-3, with D unresolved. The CDR3 runs 14 residues. Germline values: CDR1 SGHRS, CDR2 YFSETQ. The germline V and J ends were trimmed by 0 bases and 0 bases, with 5 bases remaining between them. The CDR3 DNA follows: TGCGCCAGCAGCTTGGGACAAAGCACAGATACGCAGTATTTT. Translation gives CASSLGQSTDTQYF.